This T cell receptor beta chain was sequenced in a study of blood T cells in healthy people across ages. The authors extracted at least 6 micrograms of total RNA per sample. Combining a sample-barcoded 5' primer with a J-beta primer mix, a second PCR ran for roughly 6 to 12 cycles. TCRdb reprocessed the 5' RACE reads with MiXCR, giving one entry per CDR3 protein. Among about a million distinct CDR3 sequences listed, more than 30% were seen once. This receptor was obtained from a man aged 18 to 29 in good health. The specimen was blood.

Here the CDR3 DNA reads TGTGCCAGCAGGACGGATGGACCGGGCAACTATGGCTACACCTTC. Amino acids: CASRTDGPGNYGYTF. The V call is TRBV27, the J call TRBJ1-2, with unresolved D. Trimming pared 6 bases from V and 2 bases from J, leaving 16 bases between. Per germline, CDR1 MNHEY and CDR2 SMNVEV (reference sequence). The CDR3 has 15 amino acids.